These T cell receptor beta chains were read from a single sample in a study of cytomegalovirus exposure and HLA in healthy donors. Repertoires were generated with immunoSEQ multiplex PCR, while TCRdb's copy carries only in-frame clones and drops some. This sample's table has about 64,000 clones. The sample comprised PBMCs. The receptors originated from a woman between 18 and 29 years old in good health and CMV-seronegative. Both conserved end residues are part of each CDR3. The D gene is left open where the match is weak. The size field is filled for only some rows; it gives once, few, many or a size class.

j_gene	v_gene	d_gene	len	abundance	CDR3nt	CDR3aa
TRBJ1-1	TRBV9	.	14	.	TGTGCCAGCAGCGTACGTTCCCTGAACACTGAAGCTTTCTTT	CASSVRSLNTEAFF
TRBJ2-7	TRBV4-1	TRBD2	17	.	TGCGCCAGCAGCCATGTAGATATGGGACTAGCTTTCGGCGAGCAGTACTTC	CASSHVDMGLAFGEQYF
TRBJ1-3	TRBV18	.	14	.	TGTGCCAGCTCACCATCAGGTTTTGGAAACACCATATATTTT	CASSPSGFGNTIYF
TRBJ2-3	TRBV5-1	.	16	.	TGCGCCAGCAGCTTTGGTGGCAGGGTGAATACAGATACGCAGTATTTT	CASSFGGRVNTDTQYF
TRBJ2-5	TRBV4-1	.	18	.	TGCGCCAGCAGCCAAGGGCTGTTGAGACGGGGAGTTGAAGAGACCCAGTACTTC	CASSQGLLRRGVEETQYF
TRBJ1-2	TRBV4-1	TRBD1	14	.	TGCGCCAGCGCCAACCGGGACAGGTCTAATGGCTACACCTTC	CASANRDRSNGYTF
TRBJ1-2	TRBV15	.	14	.	TGTGCCACCAGCAGGACCCGGGGGGAAGGTGGCTACACCTTC	CATSRTRGEGGYTF
TRBJ2-7	TRBV7-9	TRBD2	13	.	TGTGCCAGCAACCGCGGGAGAAACTACGAGCAGTACTTC	CASNRGRNYEQYF
TRBJ1-1	TRBV2	.	14	.	TGTGCCAGCAGTGTGGAGTATATGAACACTGAAGCTTTCTTT	CASSVEYMNTEAFF
TRBJ1-5	TRBV19	.	17	.	TGTGCCAGTAGTATCTGGGGTCTGTGGAGGAGCAATCAGCCCCAGCATTTT	CASSIWGLWRSNQPQHF
TRBJ2-7	TRBV27	TRBD2	14	.	TGTGCCAGCAGGAGACTAGCGGGAGACCGCGAGCAGTACTTC	CASRRLAGDREQYF
TRBJ1-2	TRBV21-1	.	14	.	TGTGCCAGCAGCTCCCGGGGACAGACCTATGGCTACACCTTC	CASSSRGQTYGYTF
TRBJ1-2	TRBV9	TRBD1	15	.	TGTGCCAGCACTCCGACATCAGGGGGGAGTTATGGCTACACCTTC	CASTPTSGGSYGYTF
TRBJ2-1	TRBV7-2	.	12	.	TGTGCCAGCAGCCACCGAGACAATGAGCAGTTCTTC	CASSHRDNEQFF
TRBJ1-2	TRBV6-6	.	14	.	TGTGCCAGCAGTTATTTCAACACAAACTATGGCTACACCTTC	CASSYFNTNYGYTF
TRBJ2-1	TRBV25-1	TRBD2	15	.	TGTGCCAGCAGGGGACTAGCGGGACTCGACAATGAGCAGTTCTTC	CASRGLAGLDNEQFF
TRBJ2-2	TRBV5-1	TRBD1	18	.	TGCGCCAGCAGCTTTACCTCCGGGACAGGGGATCGCACCGGGGAGCTGTTTTTT	CASSFTSGTGDRTGELFF
TRBJ1-1	TRBV19	.	15	.	TGTGCCAGTAGTCTACGGGCAGGGAAGGACACTGAAGCTTTCTTT	CASSLRAGKDTEAFF
TRBJ2-7	TRBV2	TRBD1	15	medium-sized	TGTGCCAGCAGTGAATTGGGACAGGGACCCTACGAGCAGTACTTC	CASSELGQGPYEQYF
TRBJ1-1	TRBV14	.	15	.	TGTGCCAGCAGCCCGAGGACACAGTTGAACACTGAAGCTTTCTTT	CASSPRTQLNTEAFF
TRBJ1-2	TRBV4-1	.	14	.	TGCGCCAGCAGCCAAGGGCAGAGGAACTATGGCTACACCTTC	CASSQGQRNYGYTF
TRBJ1-1	TRBV5-6	.	12	.	TGTGCCAGCAGCTCCATAGAAGTTGAAGCTTTCTTT	CASSSIEVEAFF
TRBJ1-5	TRBV10-3	.	14	.	TGTGCCATCAGTGAGGGGCAGCCTAATCAGCCCCAGCATTTT	CAISEGQPNQPQHF
TRBJ1-1	TRBV6-1	.	15	.	TGTGCCAGCAGCCCCTTGGGCAGGGGAAGGAGTGAAGCTTTCTTT	CASSPLGRGRSEAFF
TRBJ1-2	TRBV25-1	TRBD1	14	.	TGTGCCAGCAGTGAACGGGACAGATACTATGGCTACACCTTC	CASSERDRYYGYTF
TRBJ2-7	TRBV25-1	.	15	.	TGTGCCAGCAGGGCTCAAGGAGGGCTGGGGTACGAGCAGTACTTC	CASRAQGGLGYEQYF
TRBJ2-7	TRBV7-6	.	15	.	TGTGCCAGCAGTAGAGAGGAGTTGGGAGTCTACGAGCAGTACTTC	CASSREELGVYEQYF
TRBJ2-2	TRBV27	TRBD2	15	.	TGTGCCAGCAGCCCCCGGGGGGGTCTTGCCGGGGAGCTGTTTTTT	CASSPRGGLAGELFF
TRBJ1-2	TRBV7-9	.	12	.	TGTGCCAGCAGCCGTTATCAGGGTCTCTACACCTTC	CASSRYQGLYTF
TRBJ1-6	TRBV6-1	.	14	.	TGTGCCAGCAGTGAAGGCAGGGATAATTCACCCCTCCACTTT	CASSEGRDNSPLHF
TRBJ2-2	TRBV28	TRBD2	16	.	TGTGCCAGCAGTTACCCCCCTAGCGGGGGTACCGGGGAGCTGTTTTTT	CASSYPPSGGTGELFF
TRBJ1-4	TRBV28	.	14	.	TGTGCCAGCAGTTTAAGGGGGGGGAATGAAAAACTGTTTTTT	CASSLRGGNEKLFF
TRBJ2-5	TRBV7-2	.	14	.	TGTGCCAGCAGTACAACTAGCTTCGGGGAGACCCAGTACTTC	CASSTTSFGETQYF
TRBJ1-1	TRBV5-1	.	15	.	TGCGCCAGCAGCTCGACAGGCCACTTGAACACTGAAGCTTTCTTT	CASSSTGHLNTEAFF
TRBJ2-1	TRBV4-2	TRBD2	15	.	TGTGCCAGCAGCCCCAAGCGGGGGGTCGACAATGAGCAGTTCTTC	CASSPKRGVDNEQFF
TRBJ2-2	TRBV6-5	.	15	.	TGTGCCAGCAGCCCTCACAGGGAAAACACCGGGGAGCTGTTTTTT	CASSPHRENTGELFF
TRBJ2-5	TRBV19	TRBD1	15	.	TGTGCCAGTAGTATTCACGGGACAGGACAAGAGACCCAGTACTTC	CASSIHGTGQETQYF
TRBJ2-3	TRBV15	.	15	.	TGTGCCACCAGCAGAGATAGAAGTGCCACAGATACGCAGTATTTT	CATSRDRSATDTQYF
TRBJ2-7	TRBV5-6	TRBD2	15	.	TGTGCCAGCAGCTGGGGGGGGACTACCGACTACGAGCAGTACTTC	CASSWGGTTDYEQYF
TRBJ2-2	TRBV19	TRBD2	15	.	TGTGCCAGTAGTATGACTAGCGGTGGCACCGGGGAGCTGTTTTTT	CASSMTSGGTGELFF
TRBJ2-1	TRBV19	TRBD1	15	.	TGTGCCAGTAGTCCGCCGGGACAGACCTACAATGAGCAGTTCTTC	CASSPPGQTYNEQFF